These 13 T cell receptor beta chains share one sample of origin, sequenced in a study of spatial heterogeneity in lung cancer. Time point meaning: blood at routine non-recurrence follow-up after resection. In TCRdb, the 5' RACE reads were re-called with MiXCR into one record per CDR3 protein. The table shows about 70,000 distinct CDR3 sequences, with about 8.2% occurring only once. Specimen: PBMCs, collected at follow-up. The source is a female donor with early-stage non-small cell lung cancer.

In its sample, this clonotype was seen many times. The CDR3 sequence is CASSFIGTGGAFF. CDR3 nucleotides: TGTGCCAGCAGTTTTATCGGGACAGGGGGAGCTTTCTTT. The chain recombines TRBV28 with TRBJ1-1; TRBD1 matches 11 bases. The CDR3 has 13 residues. J gave up 10 bases and V 3 bases, and 4 bases lay outside the gene matches. CDR1 is MDHEN, CDR2 SYDVKM, per germline.

The chain joins TRBV12-3 or TRBV12-4 to TRBJ2-7; D is possibly TRBD1 or TRBD2 (5 bases each). The ends were cut back, 7 bases at V and 6 bases at J, with 19 bases in the middle. The CDR3 extends over 14 amino acids. This CDR3 is CASTLGFSGSEQYF. In DNA, the CDR3 is TGTGCCAGCACCCTGGGGTTTTCAGGGAGCGAGCAGTACTTC.

This clonotype occurred many times. V and J are TRBV20-1 and TRBJ2-3, with 9 bases lining up with TRBD2. The V gene end was trimmed by 5 bases and the J gene end by 2 bases; junction bases not matched to a gene: 8. CDR1 is DFQATT, CDR2 SNEGSKA, per germline (reference sequence). The CDR3 totals 15 residues. CDR3 residues: CSAGAGGRITDTQYF. The CDR3 DNA is TGCAGTGCTGGGGCGGGGGGGCGCATCACAGATACGCAGTATTTT.

The sample holds many counts of this clonotype. The genes are TRBV20-1 and TRBJ1-1; D is ambiguous. The germline V gene has CDR1 DFQATT and CDR2 SNEGSKA (reference sequence). This CDR3 comprises 13 residues. V lost 2 bases to trimming and J lost 0 bases, with 7 bases between them. CDR3 in DNA: TGCAGTGCTAGACGGAACATGAACACTGAAGCTTTCTTT. It is translated as CSARRNMNTEAFF.

The rearrangement joins TRBV10-3 to TRBJ2-1; 10 nucleotides match TRBD2. The CDR3 is 16 residues long. V was clipped by 6 bases and J by 8 bases; unmatched bases: 13. Germline V gene data show CDR1 as ENHRY and CDR2 as SYGVKD. CDR3 DNA: TGTGCCATCAGGCCAGGGGGTAGCGGGAGGTCCTATGAGCAGTTCTTC. It specifies CAIRPGGSGRSYEQFF.

This clonotype was seen ten or more times. This sequence joins TRBV6-5 and TRBJ2-1; 7 bases line up with TRBD1. The CDR3 has 11 residues. V gave up 4 bases and J gave up 10 bases; unmatched junction bases: 1. The germline gives CDR1 MNHEY, CDR2 SVGAGI. CDR3 loop: CASSSDREQFF. In DNA form, the CDR3 reads TGTGCCAGCAGTTCGGACAGGGAGCAGTTCTTC.

A single count supports this clonotype. The chain joins TRBV5-1 to TRBJ2-3, with 7 nucleotides matching TRBD2. The CDR3 runs 15 residues. The ends lost 5 bases at V and 1 base at J; junction bases unmatched: 7. CDR1 SGHRS and CDR2 YFSETQ come from the germline V gene. CDR3 DNA sequence: TGCGCCAGCAGTTCCGCGGGGGAACGCACAGATACGCAGTATTTT. This sequence encodes CASSSAGERTDTQYF.

The chain uses TRBV9 and TRBJ1-6, with unresolved D. The CDR3 is 15 amino acids. Per the germline V gene, CDR1 is SGDLS and CDR2 is YYNGEE. V was trimmed by 2 bases and J by 8 bases, leaving 14 bases between them. Here the CDR3 DNA reads TGTGCCAGCAGCGTCGGAAAGGGATGGGATTCACCCCTCCACTTT. This translates into CASSVGKGWDSPLHF.

This clonotype was recorded many times. The genes are TRBV20-1 and TRBJ2-6; 10 nucleotides agree with TRBD2. The CDR3 length is 19 residues. From germline, CDR1 is DFQATT and CDR2 SNEGSKA (reference sequence). J lost 3 bases, V lost 0 bases, and 11 bases had no gene match. CDR3 nucleotides: TGCAGTGCTAGAGATCTCCCAGCGGGAGGGCCGGTTGGGGCCAACGTCCTGACTTTC. Its translation is CSARDLPAGGPVGANVLTF.

The table lists this clonotype with a few counts. V and J are TRBV15 and TRBJ1-5, with D hard to call. The ends were cut back, 3 bases at V and 6 bases at J, with 9 bases in the middle. Germline CDR1 and CDR2: LNHNV and YYDKDF (reference sequence). The CDR3 length is 13 residues. The CDR3 bases are TGTGCCACCAGCAGGATGAGAAGTCAGCCCCAGCATTTT. As protein: CATSRMRSQPQHF. Combining the CDR3 with reference TRBV15 and TRBJ1-5 gives the whole variable domain DAMVIQNPRYQVTQFGKPVTLSCSQTLNHNVMYWYQQKSSQAPKLLFHYYDKDFNNEADTPDNFQSRRPNTSFCFLDIRSPGLGDTAMYLCATSRMRSQPQHFGDGTRLSIL.

This clonotype was picked up a small number of times. The chain uses TRBV5-1 and TRBJ1-2; TRBD1 might be the D (5 bases). Trimming cost V 3 bases and J 2 bases, with 14 bases left between them. The CDR3 is 15 amino acids. Looked up from germline, CDR1 is SGHRS and CDR2 is YFSETQ. CDR3 coding DNA: TGCGCCAGCAGCTCTAACAACGGGGGAAACTATGGCTACACCTTC. Protein sequence: CASSSNNGGNYGYTF.

This clonotype was seen ten or more times. V usage is TRBV5-1 and J usage is TRBJ2-2; no clear D gene. Germline loops: CDR1 SGHRS, CDR2 YFSETQ. Trimming cost V 3 bases and J 8 bases, with 14 bases left between them. This CDR3 is 14 amino acids long. The DNA of the CDR3 is TGCGCCAGCAGCTCCGACACCCTGACTGGGGAGCTGTTTTTT. Translation gives CASSSDTLTGELFF.

This clonotype appeared many times. The chain couples TRBV5-1 to TRBJ2-1; weak D call: TRBD2 (6 bases). CDR3 size: 14 residues. Germline lookup yields CDR1 SGHRS and CDR2 YFSETQ. V was clipped by 2 bases and J by 3 bases, with 9 bases between them. The CDR3 spells CASSFTSSYNEQFF. CDR3 nucleotide sequence: TGCGCCAGCAGCTTTACTAGCAGCTACAATGAGCAGTTCTTC.